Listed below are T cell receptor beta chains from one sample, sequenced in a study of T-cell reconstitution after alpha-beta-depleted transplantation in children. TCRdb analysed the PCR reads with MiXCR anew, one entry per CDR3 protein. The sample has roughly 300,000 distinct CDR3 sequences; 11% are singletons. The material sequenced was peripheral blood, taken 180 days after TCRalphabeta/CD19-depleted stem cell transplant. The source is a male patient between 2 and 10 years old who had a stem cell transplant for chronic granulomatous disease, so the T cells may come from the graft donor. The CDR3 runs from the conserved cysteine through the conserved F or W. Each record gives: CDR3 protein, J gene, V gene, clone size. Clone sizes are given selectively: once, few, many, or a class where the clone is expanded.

CASRGSYGYTF TRBJ1-2 TRBV6-5 many
CSVGQGWNQPQHF TRBJ1-5 TRBV20-1 many
CASSLVGGSGNQPQHF TRBJ1-5 TRBV5-5 many
CASSPVRGPGTDTQYF TRBJ2-3 TRBV18 many
CASREVSTDTQYF TRBJ2-3 TRBV5-1 many
CASSAEGGDYEQYF TRBJ2-7 TRBV7-9 NA
CAIQTGAGRSTEAFF TRBJ1-1 TRBV28 many
CATRGGAAPGKQYF TRBJ2-7 TRBV15 many
CSASPSYEQYF TRBJ2-7 TRBV20-1 many
CASSLKAQGGNEQFF TRBJ2-1 TRBV18 many
CATRRGVREQYF TRBJ2-7 TRBV28 many
CASSLAGAVANEKLFF TRBJ1-4 TRBV5-1 many
CASSVESGQGARFNEQFF TRBJ2-1 TRBV9 many
CATSDFSGTQNTGELFF TRBJ2-2 TRBV24-1 many
CASSPRTDSQETQYF TRBJ2-5 TRBV18 many
CASSLLGAGGFSPLHF TRBJ1-6 TRBV27 few
CASSESLAGGKEQYF TRBJ2-7 TRBV10-1 many